Presented here are 26 T cell receptor beta chains from one specimen sequenced in a study of neurological immune-mediated disorders. TCRdb re-analysed the 5' RACE reads in MiXCR, keeping a single row per CDR3 protein. The sample comprises 70,000 to 90,000 distinct CDR3 sequences, nearly 6% of which are singletons, and 7.9% rests with the top ten. Time point defined: longitudinal time-point 2. Sequenced material: PBMCs. The receptors were sampled from a woman aged 55-70 years with multiple sclerosis.

The chain links TRBV30 to TRBJ1-6; D gene unclear. Between the trimmed V and J ends, which lost 0 bases and 13 bases, there was a span of 10 bases. CDR1 and CDR2 (germline): GTSNPN, SVGIG (reference sequence). This CDR3 spans 12 amino acids. The CDR3 sequence: CAWSVRDLPLHF. The CDR3, as DNA: TGTGCCTGGAGTGTACGGGATCTTCCCCTCCACTTT.

This clonotype came up many times. The chain has TRBV20-1 and TRBJ2-5, with D perhaps matching TRBD1 (5 bases). In germline, CDR1 is DFQATT, CDR2 SNEGSKA (reference sequence). The CDR3 spans 13 residues. The V end was cut by 5 bases, the J end by 5 bases, with 15 bases between. This chain's CDR3 is CSAGRSGIETQYF. As DNA, the CDR3 is TGCAGTGCTGGTCGGTCAGGGATTGAGACCCAGTACTTC.

CDR3 nucleotide sequence: TGTGCCAGCAGTTCAACAGGGGGCGCAGATACGCAGTATTTT. Protein product: CASSSTGGADTQYF. The chain carries TRBV12-3 or TRBV12-4 and TRBJ2-3, with 9 nucleotides matching TRBD1. The CDR3 has 14 amino acids. V trimming: 4 bases; J trimming: 4 bases; junction bases outside the gene matches: 3.

In this sample, this clonotype turned up many times. This chain connects TRBV20-1 to TRBJ2-7, with a possible D match to TRBD1 (6 bases). CDR3 size: 14 residues. V was trimmed by 6 bases and J by 2 bases, leaving 17 bases between them. Germline V gene data show CDR1 as DFQATT and CDR2 as SNEGSKA (reference sequence). As DNA, the CDR3 is TGCAGTGCCCTGGACAGCTCAAGAACCTACGAGCAGTACTTC. It translates to CSALDSSRTYEQYF.

This clonotype was counted a few times. The rearrangement uses TRBV27 and TRBJ2-5, with a possible D match to TRBD1 (5 bases). Looked up from germline, CDR1 is MNHEY and CDR2 is SMNVEV (reference sequence). The V and J ends lost 3 bases and 2 bases respectively, with 10 bases between them. This CDR3 spans 14 amino acids. In DNA, the CDR3 is TGTGCCAGCAGTTTTCGTGACAGACAAGAGACCCAGTACTTC. Protein sequence: CASSFRDRQETQYF.

This clonotype occurred many times. The chain joins TRBV6-1 to TRBJ2-7, with D uncertain. The CDR3 contains 15 residues. The V end was cut by 0 bases, the J end by 1 base, with 10 bases between. The germline gives CDR1 MNHNS, CDR2 SASEGT. This CDR3 is CASSEAADKSYEQYF. The CDR3 DNA reads TGTGCCAGCAGTGAAGCCGCAGACAAATCCTACGAGCAGTACTTC.

This clonotype came up many times. The rearrangement uses TRBV12-3 or TRBV12-4 and TRBJ1-1, with TRBD1 as a possible D gene (5 bases). The CDR3 covers 13 residues. V lost 2 bases and J lost 4, with 8 bases in between. CDR3 nucleotides: TGTGCCAGCAGTTTACTCGGGGCCACTGAAGCTTTCTTT. It specifies CASSLLGATEAFF.

This clonotype was found many times. The chain recombines TRBV12-3 or TRBV12-4 with TRBJ1-1; 9 bases match TRBD1. After removal of 8 bases from V and 7 bases from J, the junction contained 11 bases not matched to a gene. This CDR3 region has 14 residues. The DNA of the CDR3 is TGTGCCAGCTCCTTTTTTCAGGGACAGGGTGAAGCTTTCTTT. Translation: CASSFFQGQGEAFF.

Ten or more counts support this clonotype. This chain connects TRBV6-1 to TRBJ1-2; weak D call: TRBD1 (5 bases). This CDR3 is 13 amino acids long. The ends were cut back, 2 bases at V and 8 bases at J, with 12 bases in the middle. From germline, CDR1 is MNHNS and CDR2 SASEGT. Here the CDR3 DNA reads TGTGCCAGCAGTGAACGGGGGTTAAGGGGCTACACCTTC. Its translation is CASSERGLRGYTF.

The chain employs TRBV6-1 and TRBJ1-6; D is possibly TRBD1 (5 bases). V gave up 6 bases and J gave up 8 bases, with 14 bases separating them. The CDR3 extends over 14 amino acids. In germline, CDR1 is MNHNS, CDR2 SASEGT. CDR3 region: CASSTDRADSPLHF. The CDR3 region has the DNA TGTGCCAGCAGCACCGACAGAGCCGATTCACCCCTCCACTTT.

The sample holds many counts of this clonotype. This chain links TRBV5-1 with TRBJ2-2; D possibly corresponds to TRBD1 (6 bases). The germline V gene has CDR1 SGHRS and CDR2 YFSETQ. Trimming shortened V by 4 bases and J by 4 bases, and 14 bases separated the two germline ends. The CDR3 length is 15 residues. Written as DNA, the CDR3 is TGCGCCAGCAGCCGTAAGACAGGCTTCACCGGGGAGCTGTTTTTT. Protein product: CASSRKTGFTGELFF.

CDR3 DNA: TGCGCCAGCAGCTTGATTTTGGGCAACACAGATACGCAGTATTTT. Amino acids: CASSLILGNTDTQYF. The chain links TRBV5-1 to TRBJ2-3; unclear D gene. CDR3 length: 15 amino acids. The germline V gene encodes CDR1 SGHRS and CDR2 YFSETQ. Trimming removed 1 base at V and 2 bases at J, with 11 bases between.

This clonotype was observed a handful of times. This chain connects TRBV7-2 to TRBJ2-5, with D tentatively TRBD1 (6 bases). The CDR3 is 14 amino acids. The germline CDR1 and CDR2 sequences are SGHTA and FQGNSA. V was pared by 5 bases and J by 7 bases, with 17 bases between. The CDR3 region is CASSRDNPGPTQYF. In DNA, the CDR3 is TGTGCCAGCAGCCGGGACAACCCGGGGCCGACCCAGTACTTC.

This clonotype was seen ten or more times. The rearrangement links TRBV5-1 to TRBJ2-5; 7 bases fit TRBD1. J was trimmed by 2 bases and V by 4 bases; bases with no gene match: 8. The CDR3 sequence is 15 residues long. Germline lookup yields CDR1 SGHRS and CDR2 YFSETQ. The CDR3 region is CASSPGTAIQETQYF. CDR3 DNA sequence: TGCGCCAGCAGCCCCGGGACAGCCATTCAAGAGACCCAGTACTTC.

This clonotype was detected ten times or more. The chain joins TRBV20-1 to TRBJ1-2, with 8 positions matching TRBD1. The germline gives CDR1 DFQATT, CDR2 SNEGSKA (reference sequence). The CDR3 length is 13 residues. The trim removed 2 bases at V and 2 bases at J, leaving 1 base unmatched. Here the CDR3 DNA reads TGCAGTGCTAGATGGACAGGGAACTATGGCTACACCTTC. Translation gives CSARWTGNYGYTF.

This clonotype showed up just a few times. The chain employs TRBV12-3 or TRBV12-4 and TRBJ2-5; TRBD2 matches at 11 bases. The length of the CDR3 is 15 residues. The ends lost 4 bases at V and 5 bases at J; junction bases unmatched: 6. The CDR3, as DNA: TGTGCCAGCAGTTGGGGTAGCGGGGGGGCTGAGACCCAGTACTTC. Its translation is CASSWGSGGAETQYF.

This clonotype appeared many times. V and J are TRBV20-1 and TRBJ1-1, with 7 nucleotides matching TRBD1. This CDR3 is 15 amino acids long. Trimming at V came to 4 bases and at J to 2 bases, leaving 10 bases not matched to a gene. Germline-derived CDR1 and CDR2 are DFQATT and SNEGSKA (reference sequence). The CDR3 reads CSAKKRDSHNTEAFF. The CDR3 DNA sequence: TGCAGTGCTAAAAAAAGGGACAGCCATAACACTGAAGCTTTCTTT.

This clonotype came up many times. The rearrangement uses TRBV7-2 and TRBJ1-2; D is unresolved. This CDR3 contains 14 residues. V was trimmed by 5 bases and J by 7 bases, leaving 17 bases between them. Looked up from germline, CDR1 is SGHTA and CDR2 is FQGNSA. The CDR3 region is CASSSQTGSGGYTF. CDR3 nucleotide sequence: TGTGCCAGCAGCAGCCAGACCGGGTCGGGTGGCTACACCTTC.

This CDR3 is CAGSQGWSTGELFF. CDR3 nucleotide sequence: TGTGCCGGTTCACAGGGGTGGAGCACCGGGGAGCTGTTTTTT. V is TRBV19 and J is TRBJ2-2, with 7 bases identical to TRBD1. CDR3 length: 14 residues. Germline trimming cut 11 bases from V and 4 bases from J; bases unmatched to any gene: 10. CDR1 is LNHDA, CDR2 SQIVND, per germline (reference sequence).

This clonotype has ten or more counts. V gene TRBV18 combines with J gene TRBJ1-4; D ambiguous. This CDR3 has 15 residues. V lost 1 base and J 8 bases, leaving 14 bases between the germline ends. From germline, CDR1 is KGHSH and CDR2 LQKENI. The CDR3 loop reads CASSPQNPAGEKLFF. The CDR3 DNA reads TGTGCCAGCTCACCACAAAACCCAGCGGGGGAAAAACTGTTTTTT.

As for this clonotype: This may be a read error: a much more frequent sequence differs by one nucleotide. This chain connects TRBV11-2 to TRBJ2-7; 7 bases match TRBD1. Germline CDR1 reads SGHAT; CDR2 reads FQNNGV. V lost 5 bases to trimming and J lost 4 bases; unmatched junction nucleotides: 8. The CDR3 loop spans 14 amino acids. The CDR3 loop reads CASSTSIQGYEQYF. The CDR3, as DNA: TGTGCCAGCAGCACCAGCATACAGGGGTACGAGCAGTACTTC. The variable domain in full, completed from reference TRBV11-2 and TRBJ2-7, reads EAGVAQSPRYKIIEKRQSVAFWCNPISGHATLYWYQQILGQGPKLLIQFQNNGVVDDSQLPKDRFSAERLKGVDSTLKIQPAKLEDSAVYLCASSTSIQGYEQYFGPGTRLTVT.

The chain recombines TRBV14 with TRBJ1-6; no firm D call. Germline assignment: CDR1 SGHDN and CDR2 FVKESK. The V end lost 4 bases, the J end lost 7 bases, and 14 bases lay between the germline ends. There are 15 residues in the CDR3. The CDR3 reads CASSPPGFVNSPLHF. CDR3 DNA: TGTGCCAGCAGCCCACCGGGATTTGTAAATTCACCCCTCCACTTT.

This clonotype showed up many times. This chain's CDR3 is CASSQHSGGAVDEQFF. The CDR3 nucleotides are TGTGCCAGCAGCCAACATAGCGGGGGGGCCGTAGATGAGCAGTTCTTC. This chain uses TRBV7-2 with TRBJ2-1, with 11 positions matching TRBD2. Germline V gene lookup returns CDR1 SGHTA and CDR2 FQGNSA. V lost 5 bases to trimming and J lost 8 bases; unmatched junction nucleotides: 11. The CDR3 consists of 16 residues. The complete variable domain, with remaining parts taken from reference TRBV7-2 and TRBJ2-1, reads GAGVSQSPSNKVTEKGKDVELRCDPISGHTALYWYRQSLGQGLEFLIYFQGNSAPDKSGLPSDRFSAERTGGSVSTLTIQRTQQEDSAVYLCASSQHSGGAVDEQFFGPGTRLTVL.

This clonotype was detected ten times or more. The chain combines TRBV29-1 with TRBJ2-5; no definite D call. This CDR3 is built from 11 residues. V dropped 4 bases and J dropped 4 bases, with 7 bases sitting between them. Germline assignment: CDR1 SQVTM and CDR2 ANQGSEA. The CDR3 DNA is TGCAGCGTTGGTTCCCCAGAGACCCAGTACTTC. This codes for CSVGSPETQYF.

This clonotype was seen at least ten times. The chain links TRBV5-1 to TRBJ2-5, with TRBD2 matching over 9 bases. Germline V gene lookup returns CDR1 SGHRS and CDR2 YFSETQ. J gave up 2 bases and V 5 bases, and 7 bases lay outside the gene matches. The CDR3 contains 15 residues. The CDR3 coding sequence is TGCGCCAGCAGAATTAGCGGGGGACAGCAAGAGACCCAGTACTTC. Translation: CASRISGGQQETQYF.

This clonotype was recorded at least ten times. The V call is TRBV7-2, the J call TRBJ2-2; maybe TRBD1 (5 bases). Trimming took off 1 base at V and 12 bases at J, with 15 bases between the two ends. Germline loops: CDR1 SGHTA, CDR2 FQGNSA. The length of the CDR3 is 14 residues. CDR3 in DNA: TGTGCCAGCAGCTTAGAAGAGGTCAAGGGGCAGCTGTTTTTT. Amino acids: CASSLEEVKGQLFF.